The 32 T cell receptor beta chains in this list originate from one sample, sequenced in a study of Ad26.COV2.S vaccination and SARS-CoV-2 variants. The treatment is: some 20 received Ad26.COV2.S at low or high dose, single or two shots; roughly five received placebo; per-sample allocation not given. On day 63 after the first injection, vaccine and placebo recipients gave samples. The repertoire was sequenced with immunoSEQ multiplex PCR; TCRdb's copy has only in-frame clones and lacks some. The sample has some 300,000 clones, about 82% seen once. This material consisted of peripheral blood, taken in a trial of Ad26.COV2.S vaccine versus placebo. These TCRs come from a person between 18 and 65 years old who received the Ad26.COV2.S COVID-19 vaccine or a placebo.

This clone was seen a single time. The chain employs TRBV3-1 (or the pseudogene TRBV3-2) and TRBJ1-4; no clear D gene. CDR1 LGHDT and CDR2 YNNKEL come from the germline V gene (reference sequence). The V and J ends lost 1 base and 5 bases respectively, with 5 bases between them. The CDR3 contains 13 residues. CDR3 region: CASSQVWNEKLFF. CDR3 coding DNA: TGTGCCAGCAGCCAAGTTTGGAATGAAAAACTGTTTTTT.

This clone has only one observation. V usage is TRBV7-9 and J usage is TRBJ1-2, with D unresolved. Germline V gene sequence: CDR1 SEHNR, CDR2 FQNEAQ (reference sequence). V was trimmed by 1 base and J by 7 bases, leaving 10 bases between them. CDR3 length: 13 residues. CDR3 nucleotide sequence: TGTGCCAGCAGCTTAGTAATTGAGGCTGGCTACACCTTC. This codes for CASSLVIEAGYTF.

The V and J genes are TRBV11-2 and TRBJ2-3; 7 bases are a match to TRBD1. CDR1 is SGHAT and CDR2 is FQNNGV in the germline V gene. With 6 bases clipped from V and 2 bases from J, the junction kept 11 bases outside the gene matches. The CDR3 totals 16 residues. The CDR3 nucleotides read TGTGCCAGCAGACCAAGACGGGACAGACTCACAGATACGCAGTATTTT. Protein product: CASRPRRDRLTDTQYF.

This clone was observed a handful of times. This chain links TRBV18 with TRBJ1-2; weak D call: TRBD1 (5 bases). Germline-derived CDR1 and CDR2 are KGHSH and LQKENI. The CDR3 totals 13 residues. V was cut by 6 bases and J by 3 bases, with 11 bases left in between. DNA of the CDR3: TGTGCCAGCTCCCGGGGCGCAGACTATGGCTACACCTTC. Protein sequence: CASSRGADYGYTF.

The gene calls are TRBV4-1 and TRBJ2-1, with TRBD2 identical over 11 bases. After removal of 5 bases from V and 1 base from J, the junction contained 7 bases not matched to a gene. CDR1 MGHRA and CDR2 YSYEKL come from the germline V gene. CDR3 length: 17 residues. In DNA, the CDR3 is TGCGCCAGCAGCGCTTCTAGCGGGGGGATATCCTACAATGAGCAGTTCTTC. It yields the protein CASSASSGGISYNEQFF.

This chain links TRBV4-3 with TRBJ1-2, with TRBD1 matching over 9 bases. The CDR3 runs to 14 residues. CDR1 LGHNA and CDR2 YSLEER come from the germline V gene. V gave up 2 bases and J gave up 7 bases; unmatched junction bases: 5. Here the CDR3 DNA reads TGCGCCAGCAGCCAAACGTGGACAGGGGTTGGCTACACCTTC. This codes for CASSQTWTGVGYTF.

This chain uses TRBV7-8 with TRBJ2-1, with TRBD2 matching over 8 bases. The CDR3 runs to 15 residues. Germline V gene data show CDR1 as SGHVS and CDR2 as FQNEAQ. V lost 1 base to trimming and J lost 10 bases; unmatched junction nucleotides: 9. The CDR3 region is CASSLVPGGAGEQFF. In DNA, the CDR3 is TGTGCCAGCAGCTTAGTACCCGGGGGGGCCGGGGAGCAGTTCTTC.

V usage is TRBV7-8 and J usage is TRBJ1-2; D remains unclear. The CDR3 is 14 amino acids. The V gene's germline CDR1 is SGHVS and CDR2 FQNEAQ. V lost 5 bases, J lost 7 bases, and 17 bases lay in between. CDR3 sequence (DNA): TGTGCCAGCAGCACCCGGGGTAGGGCCGGTGGCTACACCTTC. It is translated as CASSTRGRAGGYTF.

This clone was seen only once. The chain combines TRBV5-8 with TRBJ1-2, with D possibly matching TRBD1 (6 bases). This CDR3 contains 14 residues. V was shortened by 5 bases and J by 3 bases, with 14 bases between the two germline ends. CDR1 and CDR2 from the germline V gene are SGHTS and YDEGEE. CDR3 sequence reads: CASRAPDRYYGYTF. The CDR3 nucleotides read TGTGCCAGCAGGGCGCCCGACAGGTACTATGGCTACACCTTC.

V is TRBV5-1 and J is TRBJ1-1; the D gene is possibly TRBD1 (6 bases). Germline assignment: CDR1 SGHRS and CDR2 YFSETQ. Trimming took 4 bases from V and 1 from J, leaving 11 bases between them. This CDR3 has 14 amino acids. CDR3 DNA sequence: TGCGCCAGCAGCCATCAGGGGACGAACACTGAAGCTTTCTTT. It specifies CASSHQGTNTEAFF.

The sample holds a few counts of this clone. The J gene is TRBJ1-2, the V gene TRBV15; D is unresolved. Germline loops: CDR1 LNHNV, CDR2 YYDKDF (reference sequence). The length of the CDR3 is 17 residues. V was pared by 0 bases and J by 5 bases, with 19 bases between. The CDR3 spells CATSRDFSSTVSYGYTF. The CDR3 DNA follows: TGTGCCACCAGCAGAGATTTTTCCAGCACAGTTTCTTATGGCTACACCTTC.

The gene calls are TRBV5-1 and TRBJ1-1; tentative D call: TRBD1 (5 bases). In germline, CDR1 is SGHRS, CDR2 YFSETQ. This CDR3 spans 16 amino acids. V gave up 4 bases and J gave up 0 bases, with 16 bases separating them. Written as DNA, the CDR3 is TGCGCCAGCAGCGAGTACCTCGGGGACCTGAACACTGAAGCTTTCTTT. It is translated as CASSEYLGDLNTEAFF.

There are a few counts of this clone. The chain links TRBV5-4 to TRBJ2-2; D unresolved. Germline assignment: CDR1 SGHNT and CDR2 YYREEE (reference sequence). The CDR3 totals 13 residues. The V end was cut by 2 bases, the J end by 1 base, with 3 bases between. Here the CDR3 reads CASSLQNTGELFF. The CDR3 nucleotides read TGTGCCAGCAGCTTACAGAACACCGGGGAGCTGTTTTTT.

The V call is TRBV3-1 (or the pseudogene TRBV3-2), the J call TRBJ1-2; TRBD1 agrees at 7 bases. This CDR3 has 14 amino acids. J gave up 0 bases and V 8 bases, and 6 bases lay outside the gene matches. Germline V lookup: CDR1 LGHDT, CDR2 YNNKEL (reference sequence). CDR3 nucleotide sequence: TGTGCCAGCGGGAGGGGGACAGCTAACTATGGCTACACCTTC. Protein: CASGRGTANYGYTF.

The chain combines TRBV10-3 with TRBJ1-1; tentative D call: TRBD1 (6 bases). This CDR3 contains 13 residues. Deletions cut 5 bases from V and 4 bases from J, with 11 bases between. Germline V gene data show CDR1 as ENHRY and CDR2 as SYGVKD. CDR3 nucleotides: TGTGCCATCAGTCCGGGACACCTCACTGAAGCTTTCTTT. It specifies CAISPGHLTEAFF.

The chain is built from TRBV18 and TRBJ2-7; 8 positions match TRBD2. Germline loops: CDR1 KGHSH, CDR2 LQKENI. With 2 bases clipped from V and 0 bases from J, the junction kept 6 bases outside the gene matches. The CDR3 totals 16 residues. The CDR3 here is CASSPVRGGISYEQYF. The CDR3 nucleotides read TGTGCCAGCTCACCAGTCCGGGGGGGCATCTCCTACGAGCAGTACTTC.

V is TRBV4-1 and J is TRBJ2-5; D ambiguous. Germline loops: CDR1 MGHRA, CDR2 YSYEKL. V was trimmed by 0 bases and J by 5 bases, leaving 7 bases between them. This CDR3 is built from 13 residues. CDR3 residues: CASSQEMAETQYF. As DNA, the CDR3 is TGCGCCAGCAGCCAAGAGATGGCGGAGACCCAGTACTTC.

This chain links TRBV27 with TRBJ2-7; D may be TRBD1 or TRBD2 (5 bases each). CDR3 length equals 13 residues. Germline V gene sequence: CDR1 MNHEY, CDR2 SMNVEV (reference sequence). V lost 3 bases and J 6 bases, leaving 12 bases between the germline ends. The CDR3, as DNA: TGTGCCAGCAGTTTTGCTGGGGGAAGCGAGCAGTACTTC. This codes for CASSFAGGSEQYF.

As to this clone: Other nucleotide sequences from this sample produce the same CDR3. This sequence joins TRBV4-2 and TRBJ2-2, with no clear D. Germline V gene sequence: CDR1 LGHNA, CDR2 YNFKEQ. The ends were cut back, 1 base at V and 0 bases at J, with 6 bases in the middle. This CDR3 region has 15 residues. The CDR3 loop is CASSQGSANTGELFF. In DNA, the CDR3 is TGTGCCAGCAGCCAAGGGTCCGCGAACACCGGGGAGCTGTTTTTT.

The chain employs TRBV5-4 and TRBJ2-2, with 10 bases aligning to TRBD2. The germline CDR1 and CDR2 sequences are SGHNT and YYREEE (reference sequence). The CDR3 spans 16 residues. Trimming removed 1 base from V and 6 bases from J; junction bases left unmatched: 6. The CDR3 DNA reads as TGTGCCAGCAGCTTGAGACTAGCGGGCCGTTCCGGGGAGCTGTTTTTT. This codes for CASSLRLAGRSGELFF.

The V gene is TRBV25-1, the J gene TRBJ1-2; no clear D gene. CDR1 is MGHDK and CDR2 is SYGVNS in the germline V gene. The CDR3 is 14 amino acids. V was cut by 4 bases and J by 3 bases, with 12 bases left in between. CDR3 region: CASSGGPSYYGYTF. The CDR3 nucleotides are TGTGCCAGCAGTGGCGGTCCTTCTTACTATGGCTACACCTTC.

The rearrangement links TRBV3-1 (or the pseudogene TRBV3-2) to TRBJ1-5; D unclear. The germline CDR1 and CDR2 sequences are LGHDT and YNNKEL (reference sequence). With 4 bases removed from V and 5 bases from J, the gap between germline ends came to 12 bases. The CDR3 contains 14 residues. The CDR3: CASSLKGSHQPQHF. Here the CDR3 DNA reads TGTGCCAGCAGCCTGAAGGGCAGCCATCAGCCCCAGCATTTT.

V usage is TRBV10-3 and J usage is TRBJ1-2, with a possible D match to TRBD1 (5 bases). CDR1 ENHRY and CDR2 SYGVKD come from the germline V gene. V lost 0 bases and J 5 bases, leaving 16 bases between the germline ends. The CDR3 totals 16 residues. DNA of the CDR3: TGTGCCATCAGTGAGTCCCAGGGCAAAGCTGAGTATGGCTACACCTTC. It translates to CAISESQGKAEYGYTF.

CDR3 loop: CASSLGGRMIGELFF. CDR3 sequence (DNA): TGTGCCAGCAGCCTTGGGGGGCGGATGATTGGGGAGCTGTTTTTT. J is TRBJ2-2 and V is TRBV5-6; D tentatively reads TRBD1 or TRBD2 (6 bases each). The CDR3 length is 15 residues. Trimming took off 4 bases at V and 8 bases at J, with 18 bases between the two ends. Germline V lookup: CDR1 SGHDT, CDR2 YYEEEE.

The J gene is TRBJ1-2, the V gene TRBV4-3; no clear D. Trimming pared 5 bases from V and 8 bases from J, leaving 18 bases between. The CDR3 has 14 amino acids. Germline-derived CDR1 and CDR2 are LGHNA and YSLEER. In DNA, the CDR3 is TGCGCCAGCAGCTCAGTACAGTACTCTGAAGGCTACACCTTC. Protein: CASSSVQYSEGYTF.

This chain links TRBV28 with TRBJ2-1; maybe TRBD2 (6 bases). This CDR3 has 13 residues. V lost 2 bases, J lost 14 bases, and 16 bases lay in between. The V gene's germline CDR1 is MDHEN and CDR2 SYDVKM. CDR3 DNA sequence: TGTGCCAGCAGTTTACTGCCTTCGGAGGGAGAGTTCTTC. Amino acid sequence: CASSLLPSEGEFF.

The DNA of the CDR3 is TGCGCCAGCAGCCAAGATCTCGGGGCGAGGGGCACAAGTCAGCCCCAGCATTTT. This gives the protein CASSQDLGARGTSQPQHF. The rearrangement links TRBV4-1 to TRBJ1-5; D may be TRBD1 (5 bases). Deletions cut 0 bases from V and 6 bases from J, with 21 bases between. CDR1 is MGHRA and CDR2 is YSYEKL in the germline V gene. The CDR3 runs 18 residues.

The chain combines TRBV4-1 with TRBJ2-3; D is unresolved. The CDR3 sequence is 17 residues long. Trimming shortened V by 5 bases and J by 1 base, and 19 bases separated the two germline ends. The germline V gene encodes CDR1 MGHRA and CDR2 YSYEKL. The CDR3 spells CASSLRRPEVGTDTQYF. DNA of the CDR3: TGCGCCAGCAGCTTACGACGGCCTGAGGTGGGCACAGATACGCAGTATTTT.

The chain links TRBV30 to TRBJ1-1, with 10 bases aligning to TRBD1. V shed 3 bases, J shed 1 base, and the junction held 2 bases outside the gene matches. The CDR3 has 14 residues. CDR1 GTSNPN and CDR2 SVGIG come from the germline V gene (reference sequence). CDR3 sequence reads: CAWSRDRGNTEAFF. CDR3 nucleotide sequence: TGTGCCTGGAGCCGGGACAGGGGGAACACTGAAGCTTTCTTT.

The V gene is TRBV19, the J gene TRBJ1-2; D is uncertain. CDR1 is LNHDA and CDR2 is SQIVND in the germline V gene (reference sequence). The V gene lost 5 bases and the J gene lost 3 bases, with 10 bases spanning the gap. The CDR3 has 13 residues. This CDR3 is CASSAVGYYGYTF. The CDR3 DNA reads TGTGCCAGTAGTGCCGTCGGCTACTATGGCTACACCTTC.

The rearrangement links TRBV5-1 to TRBJ1-2; D remains unclear. The CDR3 runs 15 residues. In germline, CDR1 is SGHRS, CDR2 YFSETQ. Trimming cost V 9 bases and J 4 bases, with 22 bases left between them. CDR3 DNA sequence: TGCGCCACTTCCCCCACAGCAACTTTGCTCTATGGCTACACCTTC. Its protein product is CATSPTATLLYGYTF.

This clone was detected only a few times. This chain connects TRBV4-3 to TRBJ2-7; D unresolved. V was shortened by 0 bases and J by 7 bases, with 13 bases between the two germline ends. Per germline, CDR1 LGHNA and CDR2 YSLEER. This CDR3 has 14 amino acids. The CDR3 here is CASSQDLWWGEQYF. The DNA of the CDR3 is TGCGCCAGCAGCCAAGATCTCTGGTGGGGTGAGCAGTACTTC.